The sequence of this T cell receptor beta chain was determined in a study of T cell changes during pregnancy in multiple sclerosis. V was clipped by 4 bases and J by 1 base; unmatched bases: 6. The CDR3 is 15 residues long. Germline CDR1 is SEHNR and CDR2 is FQNEAQ (reference sequence). Sequencing was performed with immunoSEQ multiplex PCR; in TCRdb, only in-frame clones are kept and a portion is missing. The data contain fewer than 70,000 clones, around 90% of them seen just once; the ten biggest clones take up 1.4%. Sequencing was performed on peripheral blood, taken in the third trimester of pregnancy. The rearrangement uses TRBV7-9 and TRBJ1-2, with 7 bases that match TRBD1. The TCR originated in a female donor with multiple sclerosis, enrolled in a pregnancy study. CDR3 nucleotides: TGTGCCAGCAGCTCCCAACAGGGGTTTAACTATGGCTACACCTTC. Its protein product is CASSSQQGFNYGYTF.